This paragraph covers one T cell receptor beta chain sequence. Its specificity is not known. This sample was included in a study of T-cell memory formation after mild COVID-19. Broader study findings: Researchers found some responding clones in pre-infection memory, a sign that cross-reactive memory joined. Clones contracting over day 15 to 85 were CD4/CD8 balanced, with later expanders leaning CD4+.

Constant-segment primers served in 5'RACE that generated TCR alpha and TCR beta cDNA libraries bearing sample barcodes and UMIs. MiXCR, run by TCRdb on the 5' RACE reads, gives a single entry per CDR3 protein. Of 350,000 to 500,000 distinct CDR3 sequences detected, approximately 19% appear once; the ten largest clones hold roughly 21%. The CDR3 is made up of 15 amino acids. CDR1 LGHDT and CDR2 YNNKEL come from the germline V gene (reference sequence). The ends lost 8 bases at V and 5 bases at J; junction bases unmatched: 11. The TCR originated in a man between 18 and 29 years old who had mild COVID-19 (a few samples of this study predate the infection). Cell type and time point are not known. The V call is TRBV3-1, the J call TRBJ2-5; 10 positions match TRBD1. What was sequenced was PBMCs or a T cell subset sorted from them (not recorded which). CDR3 bases: TGTGCCAGCTCCCCCGGGACAGGGGCGTTGGAGACCCAGTACTTC. It translates to CASSPGTGALETQYF.